There are many counts of the clone carrying this T cell receptor (beta chain). Its specificity is not known. The entry originates in a study of T-cell memory formation after mild COVID-19. Notes on the study in general: Clones shrinking between day 15 and 85 showed a balanced CD4/CD8 split, and those that grew later tilted toward CD4+. Some responding clones appeared in pre-infection memory, suggesting cross-reactive memory joined.

Deletions cut 6 bases from V and 0 bases from J, with 16 bases between. CDR1 and CDR2 (germline): SGHTA, FQGNSA. CDR3 length equals 16 residues. MiXCR was run by TCRdb on the 5' RACE reads, yielding one entry per CDR3 protein. Here the sample spans about 200,000 distinct CDR3 sequences, 9.5% being singletons. J is TRBJ2-3 and V is TRBV7-2; tentative D call: TRBD2 (6 bases). The sequencing sample was made of PBMCs or a T cell subset sorted from them (not recorded which). This TCR was sampled from a man between 18 and 29 years old who had mild COVID-19 (a few samples of this study predate the infection). Cell type and time point are not known. CDR3: CASSFRSRGSTDTQYF. The CDR3 coding sequence is TGTGCCAGCAGTTTTAGATCGCGGGGAAGCACAGATACGCAGTATTTT.